This TCR beta chain was captured by sequencing in a study of immune characterization of retroperitoneal liposarcoma. The V gene end was trimmed by 3 bases and the J gene end by 1 base; junction bases not matched to a gene: 4. The germline gives CDR1 MRHNA, CDR2 SNTAGT. The CDR3 runs to 15 residues. TCRdb independently ran MiXCR on the PCR reads; one entry per CDR3 protein. The sample contains around 12,000 distinct CDR3 sequences, roughly 50% of which appear only once. The chain links TRBV6-4 to TRBJ2-3, with 7 nucleotides matching TRBD2. The receptor was derived from a female donor with retroperitoneal liposarcoma. Material: tumor tissue. The CDR3 nucleotides read TGTGCCAGCAGTGAAATGGGAGGGGGCACAGATACGCAGTATTTT. It codes for CASSEMGGGTDTQYF.